This T cell receptor beta chain is from a study of blood T cell repertoires in COVID-19. TCRdb's copy holds only in-frame clones and misses some; the assay was immunoSEQ multiplex PCR. There are over 45,000 clones in the sample; roughly 84% occur only once, and roughly 7.1% lies in the top ten. The CDR3 contains 14 residues. V shed 6 bases and J shed 5 bases, with 14 bases lying between them. Germline assignment: CDR1 MNHEY and CDR2 SVGAGI. The chain couples TRBV6-5 to TRBJ1-5; D gene unclear. This sequence originates from a man aged 50-59 years with active COVID-19. Sequencing was performed on peripheral blood. CDR3 coding DNA: TGTGCCAGCAGGACGAACTGGGGAGATCAGCCCCAGCATTTT. Protein: CASRTNWGDQPQHF.